These T cell receptor beta chains were read from a single sample in a study of cytomegalovirus exposure and HLA in healthy donors. Data came from immunoSEQ multiplex PCR; TCRdb stores just in-frame clones and leaves some out. The sample includes around 170,000 clones, around 80% of them seen just once. The specimen sequenced was PBMCs. These TCRs come from a man aged 18 to 29 in good health and CMV-seronegative. The conserved cysteine and the conserved F or W are not part of the CDR3 here. Rows may omit the clone size; those that give it use once, few, many or a size class.

CDR3 protein	clone size	V gene	J gene
ASSPGGAETQY	-	TRBV11-2	TRBJ2-5
SARPLIEAF	-	TRBV20-1	TRBJ1-1
ASSFYRTGGNEQF	-	TRBV5-6	TRBJ2-1
ASSPSYRVGTEAF	few	TRBV18	TRBJ1-1
ASSEAASGIYEQY	few	TRBV2	TRBJ2-7
ASTETLPGLEYPSYNEQF	few	TRBV28	TRBJ2-1
ASSSIRGQEGRGYT	-	TRBV7-6	TRBJ1-2
ASSIDAGRYEQY	few	TRBV19	TRBJ2-7
ASSLRPSSGNTIY	-	TRBV28	TRBJ1-3
ASTTGNSPLH	few	TRBV6-5	TRBJ1-6
ASSPYGHKSTNEKLF	-	TRBV18	TRBJ1-4
ASSVATGVGETQY	once	TRBV9	TRBJ2-5
ASSVAFGTVTGELF	few	TRBV9	TRBJ2-2
TSSPQGLRGEQY	once	TRBV1	TRBJ2-7
ASSQQTGGSNQPQH	-	TRBV4-1	TRBJ1-5
ASRTPTNSNQPQH	few	TRBV6-6	TRBJ1-5
ASSRDRGQDTQY	-	TRBV28	TRBJ2-3
ASSLARTEAF	-	TRBV5-4	TRBJ1-1
ASSEQGGSGNTIY	-	TRBV6-1	TRBJ1-3
ASSVSAVSGNTIY	-	TRBV9	TRBJ1-3
ASSPGLFWETQY	-	TRBV5-6	TRBJ2-5
ASSSRAGGHNEQF	-	TRBV11-1	TRBJ2-1
ASSRGAGGRHEQF	-	TRBV25-1	TRBJ2-1
AISEGRHGVHNEQF	-	TRBV10-3	TRBJ2-1
ASSYAYSYEQY	-	TRBV6-5	TRBJ2-7
SSSARPGDGNTEAF	-	TRBV7-9	TRBJ1-1
ASSSTGGPYEQY	-	TRBV27	TRBJ2-7
AISEGDKGQNNEQF	few	TRBV10-3	TRBJ2-1
ASSGVAEYEQY	few	TRBV2	TRBJ2-7
ASSSTIRGNPSGANVLT	-	TRBV28	TRBJ2-6
ASSLVLTGYSYNEQF	-	TRBV11-1	TRBJ2-1
ASSLGERANTEAF	-	TRBV11-2	TRBJ1-1
ASSDRTGGATGELF	-	TRBV5-1	TRBJ2-2
ASRMEGWTQY	-	TRBV2	TRBJ2-5
ASSQEPGWGYT	-	TRBV4-1	TRBJ1-2
ASSLRQGKDTEAF	-	TRBV11-2	TRBJ1-1
ASSSITDTQY	-	TRBV27	TRBJ2-3
AWSPRLGKTTDTQY	-	TRBV30	TRBJ2-3
ASRRPGGHYGYT	-	TRBV6-1	TRBJ1-2
ASSLDLNTEAF	-	TRBV5-4	TRBJ1-1